Listed here are 21 T cell receptor beta chains from one sample, sequenced in a study of vaccination and CD4 T cells after COVID-19. These receptors' targets are unknown. Treatment described: approximately nine-day PBMC culture with coronavirus spike peptide pools or control peptides (ViraFEST assay). Sequenced with the Oncomine TCR Beta short-read assay was DNA taken from cultured CD4+ T cells. Each CDR3 protein is one row after TCRdb ran MiXCR on the PCR reads. This sample has some 15,000 distinct CDR3 sequences, with approximately 61% found just once. The sequenced sample consisted of CD4+ T cells from blood, cultured in vitro. These receptors were taken from a human donor who had recovered from COVID-19.

The chain joins TRBV27 to TRBJ2-1; TRBD2 is a possible D gene (6 bases). Germline V lookup: CDR1 MNHEY, CDR2 SMNVEV (reference sequence). V was trimmed by 7 bases and J by 1 base, leaving 14 bases between them. This CDR3 has 15 amino acids. CDR3 DNA: TGTGCCAGCAAGTCCGGGAGATCGTCCTACAATGAGCAGTTCTTC. Translation gives CASKSGRSSYNEQFF.

V usage is TRBV4-1 and J usage is TRBJ1-6, with TRBD1 matching 7 bases. With 1 base clipped from V and 11 bases from J, the junction kept 11 bases outside the gene matches. The CDR3 extends over 16 amino acids. Germline V gene sequence: CDR1 MGHRA, CDR2 YSYEKL. The CDR3 DNA reads as TGCGCCAGCAGCCAAGGAGTGACAGGGTTTTGGACACCCCTCCACTTT. Its translation is CASSQGVTGFWTPLHF.

The chain employs TRBV6-1 and TRBJ1-5, with D perhaps TRBD1 (5 bases). Germline lookup yields CDR1 MNHNS and CDR2 SASEGT. The CDR3 is made up of 14 amino acids. V was shortened by 6 bases and J by 9 bases, with 18 bases between the two germline ends. The CDR3 protein is CASSQLRDSAPQHF. The CDR3 nucleotides are TGTGCCAGCAGCCAACTCCGGGACTCGGCGCCCCAGCATTTT.

This chain joins TRBV19 and TRBJ2-7; 8 bases are shared with TRBD1. J gave up 6 bases and V 5 bases, and 12 bases lay outside the gene matches. This CDR3 is built from 15 residues. The germline gives CDR1 LNHDA, CDR2 SQIVND (reference sequence). The CDR3 DNA follows: TGTGCCAGTAGTTCGGGGATGGGGACAGGATTCGAGCAGTACTTC. Translating gives CASSSGMGTGFEQYF.

The V and J genes are TRBV2 and TRBJ2-3; 9 nucleotides line up with TRBD1. Trimming took 5 bases from V and 3 from J; bases not matched to a gene: 6. Germline CDR1 and CDR2: SNHLY and FYNNEI. This CDR3 is 15 amino acids long. For the CDR3, the DNA is TGTGCCAGCAGTCCCCCGGGACAGGGTACAGATACGCAGTATTTT. Its protein is CASSPPGQGTDTQYF.

This rearrangement joins TRBV5-8 to TRBJ1-5; D call uncertain. Between the trimmed V and J ends, which lost 0 bases and 6 bases, there was a span of 10 bases. Germline-derived CDR1 and CDR2 are SGHTS and YDEGEE. CDR3 length: 14 amino acids. CDR3 sequence: CASSLDREGQPQHF. The CDR3 nucleotides are TGTGCCAGCAGCTTGGATAGGGAAGGTCAGCCCCAGCATTTT.

The J gene is TRBJ1-5, the V gene TRBV6-2 or TRBV6-3; a possible D gene is TRBD1 (6 bases). V lost 4 bases and J 7 bases, leaving 11 bases between the germline ends. The CDR3 has 13 amino acids. Germline-derived CDR1 and CDR2 are MNHEY and SVGEGT. CDR3 in DNA: TGTGCCAGCAGTTGGGGGGCGCGGCAGCCCCAGCATTTT. Translated, it gives CASSWGARQPQHF.

The chain couples TRBV20-1 to TRBJ2-5; tentative D call: TRBD2 (6 bases). The length of the CDR3 is 14 residues. The germline CDR1 and CDR2 sequences are DFQATT and SNEGSKA (reference sequence). V lost 3 bases and J lost 1, with 12 bases in between. In DNA, the CDR3 is TGCAGTGCTAGTCCCGCGGGGATCCAAGAGACCCAGTACTTC. Protein product: CSASPAGIQETQYF.

The gene calls are TRBV19 and TRBJ1-1, with D possibly matching TRBD1 (6 bases). The CDR3 is made up of 14 amino acids. Germline-derived CDR1 and CDR2 are LNHDA and SQIVND (reference sequence). Trimming cost V 7 bases and J 2 bases, with 14 bases left between them. The CDR3 loop reads CASTTPGTNTEAFF. CDR3 DNA: TGTGCCAGTACCACCCCGGGGACAAACACTGAAGCTTTCTTT.

The V call is TRBV20-1, the J call TRBJ2-1; 8 bases match TRBD2. With 0 bases clipped from V and 4 bases from J, the junction kept 17 bases outside the gene matches. CDR3 length equals 19 residues. CDR1 is DFQATT, CDR2 SNEGSKA, per germline (reference sequence). Written as DNA, the CDR3 is TGCAGTGCTAGAGATAGGGTGAGGACGGGGGGGTTCGGGTACAATGAGCAGTTCTTC. This encodes CSARDRVRTGGFGYNEQFF.

The chain couples TRBV6-1 to TRBJ2-7; 11 bases are a match to TRBD1. The V segment lost 0 bases and the J segment 2 bases; nucleotides outside the gene matches: 3. This CDR3 is built from 16 residues. The germline CDR1 and CDR2 sequences are MNHNS and SASEGT. The CDR3 is CASSEAGTGGPYEQYF. CDR3 in DNA: TGTGCCAGCAGTGAAGCGGGGACAGGGGGACCCTACGAGCAGTACTTC.

V is TRBV4-1 and J is TRBJ1-2; TRBD1 is a possible D gene (6 bases). Trimming took off 0 bases at V and 8 bases at J, with 16 bases between the two ends. This CDR3 region has 15 residues. From germline, CDR1 is MGHRA and CDR2 YSYEKL. CDR3 protein: CASSQETGRARGYTF. In nucleotides, the CDR3 is TGCGCCAGCAGCCAAGAAACAGGGCGAGCGAGGGGCTACACCTTC.

The chain joins TRBV7-6 to TRBJ2-3; D is undetermined. CDR3 length: 11 amino acids. CDR1 is SGHVS and CDR2 is FNYEAQ in the germline V gene. The V and J ends lost 6 bases and 2 bases respectively, with 3 bases between them. CDR3 nucleotides: TGTGCCAGCAGTAACACAGATACGCAGTATTTT. Its protein product is CASSNTDTQYF. The whole variable domain, filled in from reference TRBV7-6 and TRBJ2-3, reads GAGVSQSPRYKVTKRGQDVALRCDPISGHVSLYWYRQALGQGPEFLTYFNYEAQQDKSGLPNDRFSAERPEGSISTLTIQRTEQRDSAMYRCASSNTDTQYFGPGTRLTVL.

V usage is TRBV30 and J usage is TRBJ1-1; D might be TRBD1 (5 bases). There are 14 residues in the CDR3. V was trimmed by 0 bases and J by 8 bases, leaving 16 bases between them. The germline CDR1 and CDR2 sequences are GTSNPN and SVGIG (reference sequence). This chain's CDR3 is CAWSVGHFDIEAFF. In DNA form, the CDR3 reads TGTGCCTGGAGTGTAGGACATTTCGACATCGAAGCTTTCTTT.

This clonotype appeared a few times. The chain recombines TRBV2 with TRBJ1-1, with unresolved D. CDR3 length: 13 residues. From germline, CDR1 is SNHLY and CDR2 FYNNEI. V was trimmed by 5 bases and J by 0 bases, leaving 7 bases between them. CDR3 nucleotide sequence: TGTGCCAGCAGTCCCATTATGAACACTGAAGCTTTCTTT. It is translated as CASSPIMNTEAFF.

V is TRBV12-3 or TRBV12-4 and J is TRBJ1-5; D gene uncertain. The CDR3 has 11 amino acids. With 3 bases removed from V and 6 bases from J, the gap between germline ends came to 3 bases. In DNA form, the CDR3 reads TGTGCCAGCAGTTTGGGTCAGCCCCAGCATTTT. Its translation: CASSLGQPQHF.

The chain has TRBV6-5 and TRBJ1-1; weak D call: TRBD1 (5 bases). The CDR3 is 14 amino acids. Germline-derived CDR1 and CDR2 are MNHEY and SVGAGI. The V gene lost 2 bases and the J gene lost 11 bases, with 18 bases spanning the gap. The CDR3 loop is CASSYQNGALRAFF. For the CDR3, the DNA is TGTGCCAGCAGTTACCAAAACGGGGCCCTTAGGGCTTTCTTT.

The chain combines TRBV7-8 with TRBJ2-5; D not resolved. There are 12 residues in the CDR3. CDR1 SGHVS and CDR2 FQNEAQ come from the germline V gene. Deletions cut 2 bases from V and 6 bases from J, with 7 bases between. The CDR3 is CASSLSEQTQYF. The CDR3 DNA is TGTGCCAGCAGCTTAAGTGAACAGACCCAGTACTTC.

The genes are TRBV27 and TRBJ2-3; tentative D call: TRBD2 (5 bases). CDR1 is MNHEY and CDR2 is SMNVEV in the germline V gene (reference sequence). The germline V and J ends were trimmed by 1 base and 4 bases, with 15 bases remaining between them. The CDR3 extends over 16 amino acids. Here the CDR3 DNA reads TGTGCCAGCAGTTTATTGCGCGGTTTGGAGGCAGATACGCAGTATTTT. Its protein is CASSLLRGLEADTQYF.

The CDR3 reads CATSRGGGRDEQYF. CDR3 nucleotides: TGTGCCACCAGCAGAGGGGGGGGCCGGGACGAGCAGTACTTC. The rearrangement joins TRBV15 to TRBJ2-7, with D tentatively TRBD2 (7 bases). Germline V gene sequence: CDR1 LNHNV, CDR2 YYDKDF (reference sequence). V lost 1 base and J 5 bases, leaving 12 bases between the germline ends. The CDR3 spans 14 residues. Based on the CDR3 plus reference TRBV15 and TRBJ2-7, the full variable domain is DAMVIQNPRYQVTQFGKPVTLSCSQTLNHNVMYWYQQKSSQAPKLLFHYYDKDFNNEADTPDNFQSRRPNTSFCFLDIRSPGLGDTAMYLCATSRGGGRDEQYFGPGTRLTVT.

This clonotype was counted only a few times. The CDR3 DNA reads TGTGCCAGCAGCTTAGCGCAGGGGGCGGACGGCTACACCTTC. Its protein is CASSLAQGADGYTF. The genes are TRBV7-9 and TRBJ1-2; 8 bases are a match to TRBD1. The J segment lost 8 bases and the V segment lost 0 bases, leaving 5 bases of the junction unmatched. CDR1 and CDR2 from the germline V gene are SEHNR and FQNEAQ (reference sequence). The CDR3 is 14 amino acids.